This T cell receptor (beta chain) was profiled in a study of blood T cell repertoires in COVID-19. Overall study context: Samples taken during acute and convalescent COVID-19 were collected in the United States, Italy and Spain. The cDNA or gDNA used as material had been derived from T cells, B-cell-depleted T cells, or PBMCs.

V lost 1 base to trimming and J lost 6 bases; unmatched junction nucleotides: 10. The CDR3 has 16 residues. Germline loops: CDR1 SGHTA, CDR2 FQGTGA. In the authors' methods: Amplification of reference gene primers was used by the study to estimate nucleated cell counts. TCRdb's table, derived via immunoSEQ multiplex PCR, lists solely in-frame clones and lacks some. The DNA was the basis for D and trimming; V, J and clone size are from that table. Here the sample spans more than 200,000 clones, around 88% being singletons. Sequenced input: peripheral blood. V usage is TRBV7-3 and J usage is TRBJ1-2, with 8 bases identical to TRBD1. The source of this sequence is a man aged 25-40 years with active or convalescent COVID-19. CDR3 sequence (DNA): TGTGCCAGCAGCTTAAGAAGACAGGGGCCCACTCATGGCTACACCTTC. Translated, it gives CASSLRRQGPTHGYTF.